A selection of T cell receptor beta chains follows, all from one sample in a study of blood T cell repertoires in COVID-19. Profiling relied on immunoSEQ multiplex PCR, and the TCRdb table lists in-frame clones only, not all of them. The sample carries 45,000 to 50,000 clones, roughly four fifths recorded once. The sequenced sample consisted of peripheral blood. Receptors originate from a man between 60 and 75 years old with active COVID-19. CDR3s include the opening cysteine and the closing phenylalanine or tryptophan. The D gene is left open where the match is weak. Part of the rows lack a size; the others show once, few, many or a class for expanded clones.

j_call	v_call	clone_size	d_call	cdr3_aa	cdr3_nt
TRBJ1-1	TRBV9	few	TRBD1	CASSETGGAEAFF	TGTGCCAGCAGCGAGACAGGGGGGGCTGAAGCTTTCTTT
TRBJ2-7	TRBV7-2	few	-	CASSLVADSYEQYF	TGTGCCAGCAGCTTAGTAGCGGACTCCTACGAGCAGTACTTC
TRBJ2-2	TRBV6-2/TRBV6-3	-	-	CASSYYGDTGELFF	TGTGCCAGCAGTTACTACGGGGATACCGGGGAGCTGTTTTTT
TRBJ2-1	TRBV12-3/TRBV12-4	-	TRBD1	CASVRQGKNEQFF	TGTGCCAGTGTTCGACAGGGGAAGAATGAGCAGTTCTTC
TRBJ2-7	TRBV2	few	TRBD1	CASRDTQTGYNSYEQYF	TGTGCCAGCAGGGATACCCAGACAGGGTATAACTCCTACGAGCAGTACTTC
TRBJ2-3	TRBV5-1	-	TRBD2	CASSLGGGASDTQYF	TGCGCCAGCAGCTTGGGCGGGGGGGCTTCCGATACGCAGTATTTT
TRBJ1-2	TRBV19	-	TRBD1	CASSTSGGYGYTF	TGTGCCAGTAGTACTTCAGGGGGCTATGGCTACACCTTC
TRBJ2-1	TRBV21-1	-	-	CAIGRRAAYNEQFF	TGTGCCATAGGGAGGCGGGCGGCCTACAATGAGCAGTTCTTC
TRBJ1-2	TRBV27	-	-	CASSTYRDYGYTF	TGTGCCAGCAGTACTTACAGGGACTATGGCTACACCTTC
TRBJ2-7	TRBV10-1	-	TRBD1	CASMRGTGPHEQYF	TGCGCCAGCATGCGAGGGACAGGGCCCCACGAGCAGTACTTC
TRBJ2-7	TRBV4-3	-	-	CASSQGDRGSYEQYF	TGCGCCAGCAGCCAAGGAGACAGAGGCTCCTACGAGCAGTACTTC
TRBJ2-5	TRBV3-1/TRBV3-2	-	-	CASSQRGVGETQYF	TGTGCCAGCAGCCAGCGGGGCGTAGGGGAGACCCAGTACTTC
TRBJ1-3	TRBV6-5	-	TRBD1	CASSYDRGGSGNTIYF	TGTGCCAGCAGTTACGACAGGGGAGGAAGTGGAAACACCATATATTTT
TRBJ1-5	TRBV6-6	-	-	CASSWTDVNQPQHF	TGTGCCAGCAGTTGGACAGATGTTAATCAGCCCCAGCATTTT
TRBJ1-4	TRBV4-3	-	TRBD1	CASSQEVRQGPEKLFF	TGCGCCAGCAGCCAAGAGGTCCGACAGGGCCCGGAAAAACTGTTTTTT
TRBJ1-1	TRBV21-1	-	-	CASSKWATWNTEAFF	TGTGCCAGCAGCAAATGGGCCACGTGGAACACTGAAGCTTTCTTT
TRBJ2-7	TRBV28	-	-	CASSLISYEQYF	TGTGCCAGCAGTTTAATCAGTTACGAGCAGTACTTC
TRBJ2-1	TRBV24-1	-	-	CATSENDAATQRQQFF	TGTGCCACCAGTGAAAACGACGCGGCTACCCAACGCCAGCAGTTCTTC
TRBJ1-5	TRBV6-6	-	TRBD1	CASTRSGTGGIMSQPQHF	TGTGCCAGCACTCGCAGCGGGACAGGGGGTATTATGAGTCAGCCCCAGCATTTT
TRBJ1-5	TRBV7-2	-	TRBD1	CASIPEGAQGPQHF	TGTGCCAGCATCCCCGAGGGGGCTCAAGGGCCCCAGCATTTT
TRBJ2-3	TRBV19	-	-	CASSTKGDSPSTDTQYF	TGTGCCAGTAGTACAAAGGGCGACAGTCCCAGCACAGATACGCAGTATTTT
TRBJ1-1	TRBV11-2	-	-	CASSYYRAPYEAFF	TGTGCCAGCAGCTACTACAGGGCGCCTTATGAAGCTTTCTTT
TRBJ2-3	TRBV6-2/TRBV6-3	once	-	CASSYDSYTDTQYF	TGTGCCAGCAGTTACGACAGCTACACAGATACGCAGTATTTT
TRBJ2-5	TRBV3-1/TRBV3-2	-	-	CASSHSGEGETQYF	TGTGCCAGCAGCCACTCGGGGGAAGGGGAGACCCAGTACTTC
TRBJ1-5	TRBV12-3/TRBV12-4	-	-	CASSPSEGPQHF	TGTGCCAGCAGCCCTTCAGAGGGGCCCCAGCATTTT
TRBJ2-1	TRBV7-2	-	TRBD2	CASSLGSSGTLNEQFF	TGTGCCAGCAGCTTAGGTTCTAGCGGGACTCTCAATGAGCAGTTCTTC
TRBJ2-5	TRBV5-1	-	TRBD1	CASSLGTGQETQYF	TGCGCCAGCAGCTTGGGGACAGGCCAAGAGACCCAGTACTTC
TRBJ1-1	TRBV3-1/TRBV3-2	medium-sized	-	CASSQDFSGGTEAFF	TGTGCCAGCAGCCAAGATTTTTCGGGGGGAACTGAAGCTTTCTTT
TRBJ2-3	TRBV3-1/TRBV3-2	-	-	CASSHKGGSADTQYF	TGTGCCAGCAGCCACAAGGGGGGGAGTGCAGATACGCAGTATTTT
TRBJ2-4	TRBV23-1	once	-	CASSQRGPLAKNIQYF	TGCGCCAGCAGTCAAAGGGGCCCACTAGCCAAAAACATTCAGTACTTC
TRBJ1-6	TRBV19	-	TRBD1	CASSMGTGGFSSPLHF	TGTGCCAGTAGTATGGGGACAGGGGGTTTTTCTTCACCCCTCCACTTT
TRBJ2-3	TRBV10-3	-	-	CAITPEEAEDTQYF	TGTGCCATCACTCCCGAAGAGGCAGAGGATACGCAGTATTTT
TRBJ1-6	TRBV28	-	TRBD1	CASNTSLRGRWDSPLHF	TGTGCCAGCAACACGAGTTTGAGGGGGCGCTGGGATTCACCCCTCCACTTT
TRBJ1-5	TRBV3-1/TRBV3-2	-	-	CASSSSGEPQHF	TGTGCCAGCAGCTCCTCAGGGGAGCCCCAGCATTTT
TRBJ2-1	TRBV27	-	-	CASSFMEGDEQFF	TGTGCCAGCAGTTTTATGGAAGGGGATGAGCAGTTCTTC
TRBJ2-7	TRBV7-3	once	-	CASSLPGRDSLGEQYF	TGTGCCAGCAGCTTACCGGGGCGGGACTCCCTCGGCGAGCAGTACTTC
TRBJ1-6	TRBV9	few	TRBD1	CASSEGAGYNSPLHF	TGTGCCAGCAGCGAGGGGGCGGGCTATAATTCACCCCTCCACTTT
TRBJ2-1	TRBV19	few	-	CASSTDRGPEQFF	TGTGCCAGTAGCACCGATAGGGGCCCTGAGCAGTTCTTC
TRBJ1-6	TRBV30	-	-	CAWTGQMNSPLHF	TGTGCCTGGACCGGACAGATGAATTCACCCCTCCACTTT
TRBJ1-4	TRBV6-1	-	TRBD1	CASSEWGRGIGKLFF	TGTGCCAGCAGTGAATGGGGCAGGGGGATCGGAAAACTGTTTTTT
TRBJ1-4	TRBV18	-	TRBD1	CASSPARQGTNEKLFF	TGTGCCAGCTCACCCGCGAGACAGGGCACTAATGAAAAACTGTTTTTT
TRBJ1-3	TRBV2	-	-	CASSGGPGNTIYF	TGTGCCAGCAGTGGAGGGCCTGGAAACACCATATATTTT
TRBJ2-7	TRBV4-3	-	TRBD1	CASSSYRDSGYEQYF	TGCGCCAGCAGCTCATACCGGGACAGTGGGTACGAGCAGTACTTC
TRBJ1-2	TRBV14	-	TRBD1	CASSLGQSYGYTF	TGTGCCAGCAGCCTGGGACAGTCGTATGGCTACACCTTC
TRBJ2-7	TRBV28	-	-	CASSFFRAGWEEQYF	TGTGCCAGCAGTTTCTTCAGGGCAGGGTGGGAAGAGCAGTACTTC
TRBJ2-2	TRBV6-5	-	-	CASSRKGTNTGELFF	TGTGCCAGCAGTCGGAAGGGGACGAACACCGGGGAGCTGTTTTTT
TRBJ2-1	TRBV7-9	-	-	CASSLLGSYNEQFF	TGTGCCAGCAGCTTGCTAGGCTCCTACAATGAGCAGTTCTTC
TRBJ1-2	TRBV28	-	-	CASSGGIYYGYTF	TGTGCCAGCAGTGGGGGGATCTATTATGGCTACACCTTC
TRBJ1-6	TRBV9	-	TRBD1	CASSSRTGSAPLHF	TGTGCCAGCAGCTCCCGGACAGGGAGCGCACCCCTCCACTTT
TRBJ1-5	TRBV6-5	-	-	CASTKDSHRPQHF	TGTGCCAGCACCAAGGACAGTCATCGGCCCCAGCATTTT
TRBJ2-1	TRBV6-5	-	-	CASSYSRLAEQFF	TGTGCCAGCAGTTACTCGAGGTTAGCTGAGCAGTTCTTC
TRBJ2-5	TRBV5-6	-	TRBD2	CASSLVGRVGETQYF	TGTGCCAGCAGCTTGGTAGGGAGGGTTGGGGAGACCCAGTACTTC
TRBJ2-1	TRBV5-8	-	-	CASSLRKGVSYNEQFF	TGTGCCAGCAGCTTGAGGAAGGGGGTCTCCTACAATGAGCAGTTCTTC